A selection of T cell receptor beta chains follows, all from one sample in a study of T cell changes during pregnancy in multiple sclerosis. Sequenced by immunoSEQ multiplex PCR; TCRdb stores in-frame clones only, minus some. The top ten clones hold about 6.7% of a sample with roughly 42,000 clones, 90% of them seen once. Sequences were derived from CD8+ T cells from peripheral blood mononuclear cells, sampled in the third trimester of pregnancy. The receptors come from a female donor with multiple sclerosis, enrolled in a pregnancy study. The CDR3 runs from the conserved cysteine through the conserved F or W. The D gene is left open where the match is weak. The size entry is marked missing in some rows and otherwise reads once, few, many or a size class.

CDR3 DNA: TGTGCCACCAGCAGAGAAGTACAGGGGGGCGGTGGCTACACCTTC; CDR3 protein: CATSREVQGGGGYTF; clone size: once; CDR3 length: 15; J gene: TRBJ1-2; D gene: TRBD1; V gene: TRBV15
CDR3 DNA: TGTGCCAGCATTCGGGACACGAGTTACAATGAGCAGTTCTTC; CDR3 protein: CASIRDTSYNEQFF; clone size: once; CDR3 length: 14; J gene: TRBJ2-1; D gene: NA; V gene: TRBV2
CDR3 DNA: TGTGCCTGGAGTGTTTGGAGCTTGTCTGAGCTCTCTGGGGCCAACGTCCTGACTTTC; CDR3 protein: CAWSVWSLSELSGANVLTF; clone size: NA; CDR3 length: 19; J gene: TRBJ2-6; D gene: NA; V gene: TRBV30
CDR3 DNA: TGTGCCAGCAGTTTTCGGGGGGCCTACGAGCAGTACTTC; CDR3 protein: CASSFRGAYEQYF; clone size: once; CDR3 length: 13; J gene: TRBJ2-7; D gene: TRBD2; V gene: TRBV27
CDR3 DNA: TGTGCCAGCAGCCCGCCCCCGGGACAGGGGATTTCCTACGAGCAGTACTTC; CDR3 protein: CASSPPPGQGISYEQYF; clone size: NA; CDR3 length: 17; J gene: TRBJ2-7; D gene: TRBD1; V gene: TRBV5-4
CDR3 DNA: TGTGCCTGGAGTCCGACACTAGCGGGAGTCGTTGTTGAGCAGTTCTTC; CDR3 protein: CAWSPTLAGVVVEQFF; clone size: NA; CDR3 length: 16; J gene: TRBJ2-1; D gene: TRBD2; V gene: TRBV30
CDR3 DNA: TGTGCCGTCGCGGACATCGCCGGGGAAAAACTGTTTTTT; CDR3 protein: CAVADIAGEKLFF; clone size: once; CDR3 length: 13; J gene: TRBJ1-4; D gene: NA; V gene: TRBV6-6
CDR3 DNA: TGTGCCAGCAGCCCCGGAGGGGGCGTGTGGGAGCAGTACTTC; CDR3 protein: CASSPGGGVWEQYF; clone size: NA; CDR3 length: 14; J gene: TRBJ2-7; D gene: NA; V gene: TRBV7-6
CDR3 DNA: TGTGCCAGCAAGGAGTGGGCTAGCGGGGCTGAGGCAGCAGATACGCAGTATTTT; CDR3 protein: CASKEWASGAEAADTQYF; clone size: NA; CDR3 length: 18; J gene: TRBJ2-3; D gene: TRBD2; V gene: TRBV27
CDR3 DNA: TGTGCCAGCAGAGAGGAGGGCACTGAAGCTTTCTTT; CDR3 protein: CASREEGTEAFF; clone size: NA; CDR3 length: 12; J gene: TRBJ1-1; D gene: NA; V gene: TRBV6-6
CDR3 DNA: TGTGCCAGCAGTCCAACTAGCGGGAGCCCCACCGGGGAGCTGTTTTTT; CDR3 protein: CASSPTSGSPTGELFF; clone size: NA; CDR3 length: 16; J gene: TRBJ2-2; D gene: TRBD2; V gene: TRBV27
CDR3 DNA: TGTGCCAGCAGTGTTCAGGGGGCTCTGGGCGGGAGCTCCTACGAGCAGTACTTC; CDR3 protein: CASSVQGALGGSSYEQYF; clone size: once; CDR3 length: 18; J gene: TRBJ2-7; D gene: NA; V gene: TRBV2
CDR3 DNA: TGCGCCAGCAGCCAAGAAAGGTTGGCAGGGGAGTCTGAAGCTTTCTTT; CDR3 protein: CASSQERLAGESEAFF; clone size: NA; CDR3 length: 16; J gene: TRBJ1-1; D gene: NA; V gene: TRBV4-1
CDR3 DNA: TGTGCCATCAGCCCAGCGGGCCTACAGGGGTCCGGTGAAAAACTGTTTTTT; CDR3 protein: CAISPAGLQGSGEKLFF; clone size: NA; CDR3 length: 17; J gene: TRBJ1-4; D gene: TRBD1; V gene: TRBV10-3
CDR3 DNA: TGTGCCAGCAGTTGGGGACAGGGTTACGAGCAGTACTTC; CDR3 protein: CASSWGQGYEQYF; clone size: NA; CDR3 length: 13; J gene: TRBJ2-7; D gene: TRBD1; V gene: TRBV27
CDR3 DNA: TGTGCCAGTAGTATGGGGGATACAGGGGACCCCTACGAGCAGTACTTC; CDR3 protein: CASSMGDTGDPYEQYF; clone size: NA; CDR3 length: 16; J gene: TRBJ2-7; D gene: TRBD1; V gene: TRBV19
CDR3 DNA: TGTGCCAGCAGTTTTCTAGCGGACACAGATACGCAGTATTTT; CDR3 protein: CASSFLADTDTQYF; clone size: NA; CDR3 length: 14; J gene: TRBJ2-3; D gene: TRBD2; V gene: TRBV6-5
CDR3 DNA: TGCGCCAGCAGCCAAGCGCCGACAGGGGAGGGGAATCAAGAGACCCAGTACTTC; CDR3 protein: CASSQAPTGEGNQETQYF; clone size: NA; CDR3 length: 18; J gene: TRBJ2-5; D gene: NA; V gene: TRBV4-1
CDR3 DNA: TGTGCCACCAGCAGAGATTCGGGACTAGCCCAAGAGACCCAGTACTTC; CDR3 protein: CATSRDSGLAQETQYF; clone size: NA; CDR3 length: 16; J gene: TRBJ2-5; D gene: TRBD2; V gene: TRBV15
CDR3 DNA: TGTGCCAGCAGTGAGGACAGGGGAGAAGGCCAGCCCCAGCATTTT; CDR3 protein: CASSEDRGEGQPQHF; clone size: NA; CDR3 length: 15; J gene: TRBJ1-5; D gene: TRBD1; V gene: TRBV2